Listed below are T cell receptor beta chains from one sample, sequenced in a study of blood T cell repertoires in COVID-19. The data were produced by immunoSEQ multiplex PCR, yet TCRdb's version contains in-frame clones alone and is incomplete. The profile shows around 200,000 clones, roughly 82% of them singletons. The material sequenced was PBMCs or T cells enriched from blood (not recorded which). The receptors stem from a man aged 40-55 years with acute COVID-19. The CDR3 runs from the conserved cysteine through the conserved F or W. Each record gives: V gene, clone size, D gene, J gene, CDR3 DNA, CDR3 protein. D genes are given only for firm matches. Not all rows give a size; the values are once, few, many and, for expanded clones, a class.

TRBV28	.	.	TRBJ1-1	TGTGCCAGCAGTCCCCCCGTCGGCGGGGGCACTGAAGCTTTCTTT	CASSPPVGGGTEAFF
TRBV27	.	.	TRBJ1-3	TGTGCCAGCAGGTTGGAACGGGGTCACACCATATATTTT	CASRLERGHTIYF
TRBV10-3	.	TRBD1	TRBJ2-6	TGTGCCATTCCGACAGGGACCTTCTCTGGGGCCAACGTCCTGACTTTC	CAIPTGTFSGANVLTF
TRBV28	.	TRBD1	TRBJ1-1	TGTGCCAGCAGTTCCCCAGGGGGCAGGAGCACTGAAGCTTTCTTT	CASSSPGGRSTEAFF
TRBV9	.	.	TRBJ2-7	TGTGCCAGCAGCCAGGGAGGATACGAGCAGTACTTC	CASSQGGYEQYF
TRBV27	.	TRBD1	TRBJ2-2	TGTGCCAGCAGTTTAGTGGGGACAGGGTCTCGGACCGCGAACACCGGGGAGCTGTTTTTT	CASSLVGTGSRTANTGELFF
TRBV5-1	once	.	TRBJ2-7	TGCGCCAGCAGCTTGGACAGGGCCGACGAGCAGTACTTC	CASSLDRADEQYF
TRBV28	once	.	TRBJ1-1	TGTGCCAGCATAGGTTTTCATAGCGGGAACACTGAAGCTTTCTTT	CASIGFHSGNTEAFF
TRBV5-6	.	TRBD1	TRBJ1-3	TGTGCCAGCAGCCTGGGACAGGGGGGCTCTGGAAACACCATATATTTT	CASSLGQGGSGNTIYF
TRBV19	.	TRBD2	TRBJ2-5	TGTGCCAGTAGTATACGGGTCGGGGGGGGCTACCAAGAGACCCAGTACTTC	CASSIRVGGGYQETQYF
TRBV29-1	.	.	TRBJ2-7	TGCAGCGTTGAATCGCCAGGGATCTACGAGCAGTACTTC	CSVESPGIYEQYF
TRBV9	.	.	TRBJ2-5	TGTGCCAGCAGCGAAGGACTGGACCAAGAGACCCAGTACTTC	CASSEGLDQETQYF
TRBV19	.	TRBD2	TRBJ2-1	TGTGCCAGTAGTCCAAAGCGGGAGGGCCGCGATGAGCAGTTCTTC	CASSPKREGRDEQFF
TRBV27	.	.	TRBJ1-1	TGTGCCGTTGGGAGGACTGAAGCTTTCTTT	CAVGRTEAFF
TRBV2	.	.	TRBJ1-1	TGTGCCAGCAGTACAGGGAACACTGAAGCTTTCTTT	CASSTGNTEAFF
TRBV5-5	once	TRBD2	TRBJ2-3	TGTGCCAGCACCCCCCCAAGCGGGATCAACACAGATACGCAGTATTTT	CASTPPSGINTDTQYF
TRBV18	once	.	TRBJ2-1	TGTGCCAGCTCACCCCTAATGGGGGCCGACAATGAGCAGTTCTTC	CASSPLMGADNEQFF
TRBV30	.	.	TRBJ2-7	TGTGCCTGGCGGACAGCGGTCGAGCAGTACTTC	CAWRTAVEQYF
TRBV9	.	.	TRBJ1-1	TGTGCCAGCAGGTGGGGCACCGGGAACACTGAAGCTTTCTTT	CASRWGTGNTEAFF
TRBV24-1	.	TRBD2	TRBJ2-2	TGTGCCACCAGTGATGCTAGCGGGGCGAGGACCGGGGAGCTGTTTTTT	CATSDASGARTGELFF
TRBV3-1/TRBV3-2	.	TRBD1	TRBJ1-2	TGTGCCAGCAGCCTTTCGGGACAGGGTAGCTATGGCTACACCTTC	CASSLSGQGSYGYTF
TRBV5-4	.	TRBD1	TRBJ2-5	TGTGCCAGCAGCGAGGACAGGGGGTGGGGGGAGACCCAGTACTTC	CASSEDRGWGETQYF
TRBV18	.	.	TRBJ2-5	TGTGCCAGCTCACCGGGACAAGAAGAGACCCAGTACTTC	CASSPGQEETQYF
TRBV29-1	.	.	TRBJ1-1	TGCAGCGTTGAGAAGGGGACAACGAACACTGAAGCTTTCTTT	CSVEKGTTNTEAFF
TRBV6-5	.	.	TRBJ1-4	TGTGCCAGCACCAAAGGGGGTGCCAATGAAAAACTGTTTTTT	CASTKGGANEKLFF
TRBV19	.	.	TRBJ2-1	TGTGCCAGTAGCCAGGACTGGGAGCAGTTCTTC	CASSQDWEQFF
TRBV12-5	.	TRBD2	TRBJ2-3	TGTGCTAGTGGGGCGCGGGGGGCGTTTGGCACAGATACGCAGTATTTT	CASGARGAFGTDTQYF
TRBV2	.	TRBD2	TRBJ2-7	TGTGCCAGCAGTGAAGCGCGGGGGGATGCCTACGAGCAGTACTTC	CASSEARGDAYEQYF
TRBV5-6	few	TRBD1	TRBJ2-5	TGTGCCAGCAGCTCTCGGGGACAGGGGAAAAGCCGGACCCAGTACTTC	CASSSRGQGKSRTQYF
TRBV30	.	TRBD1	TRBJ2-3	TGTGCCTGGACCAGGGGGCTTGGCACAGATACGCAGTATTTT	CAWTRGLGTDTQYF
TRBV18	.	.	TRBJ1-2	TGTGCCAGCTCACCAGGAGGGAGTGGGTATGGCTACACCTTC	CASSPGGSGYGYTF
TRBV5-1	.	TRBD1	TRBJ2-1	TGCGCCAGCAGCTTGGTGTTACCGGGACAGGGAGCGCGGCATCCCTACAATGAGCAGTTCTTC	CASSLVLPGQGARHPYNEQFF
TRBV1	.	.	TRBJ1-5	TGCACCAGCAGCTCCCAAAGGGACATCTATAGCAATCAGCCCCAGCATTTT	CTSSSQRDIYSNQPQHF
TRBV5-1	once	.	TRBJ2-5	TGCGCCAGCAGCTTGCCCACAGTACAAGAGACCCAGTACTTC	CASSLPTVQETQYF
TRBV15	.	TRBD2	TRBJ2-1	TGTGCCACCCGGCGAGGTAGCGGGCCTTACAATGAGCAGTTCTTC	CATRRGSGPYNEQFF
TRBV10-1	.	.	TRBJ1-1	TGCGCCAGCAGTGACCCCCCGGGGGTTGAGGCTTTCTTT	CASSDPPGVEAFF
TRBV24-1	.	.	TRBJ1-1	TGTGCCACCAGTTCCCCCGGCGGGGGTGAAGCTTTCTTT	CATSSPGGGEAFF
TRBV9	.	TRBD2	TRBJ2-5	TGTGCCAGCAGCGTTCGGGGGGAAGAGACCCAGTACTTC	CASSVRGEETQYF